Sequencing of this T cell receptor (beta chain) was carried out in a study of metastatic and nonmetastatic thyroid tumors. Study-level background: Repertoires from blood and tumor or nodule tissue of malignant and benign thyroid patients were compared. Whole-study findings and limits: Malignant tumors reportedly showed significantly higher TCR beta diversity than benign nodules in both blood and tumor.

Treatment of any kind had been given to no patient before thyroid surgery. Germline CDR1 and CDR2: DFQATT and SNEGSKA (reference sequence). The CDR3 runs to 14 residues. The V gene end was trimmed by 5 bases and the J gene end by 7 bases; junction bases not matched to a gene: 10. TCRdb re-processed the PCR reads through MiXCR. The sample lists 21,000 or so clones, 22% seen once, with more than 9% in the top ten. By share, this clone counts as medium-sized. The antigen remains unidentified. V is TRBV20-1 and J is TRBJ1-2; 10 nucleotides match TRBD1. The sequenced material came from tumor tissue. The clonotype was recovered from a female donor with papillary thyroid cancer or a benign thyroid nodule (not recorded which). Some clones in this sample may be carry-over from other donors' samples. Here the CDR3 DNA reads TGCAGTGCTTGGTTATCGGGACAGGGGTTTGGCTACACCTTC. It yields the protein CSAWLSGQGFGYTF.